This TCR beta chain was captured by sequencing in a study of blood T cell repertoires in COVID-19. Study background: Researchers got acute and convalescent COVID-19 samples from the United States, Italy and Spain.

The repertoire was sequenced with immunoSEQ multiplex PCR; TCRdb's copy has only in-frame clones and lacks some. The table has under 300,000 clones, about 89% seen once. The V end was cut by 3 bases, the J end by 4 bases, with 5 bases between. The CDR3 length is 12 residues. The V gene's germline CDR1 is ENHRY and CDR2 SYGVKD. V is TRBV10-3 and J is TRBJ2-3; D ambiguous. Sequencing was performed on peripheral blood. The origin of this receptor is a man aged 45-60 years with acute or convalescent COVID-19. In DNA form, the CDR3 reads TGTGCCATCAGTGACCGAGCAGATACGCAGTATTTT. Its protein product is CAISDRADTQYF.